These 3 T cell receptor beta chains were all obtained from the same sample, sequenced in a study of regulatory T cells in long-lasting Graves disease. To make TCR beta libraries, researchers used iRepertoire HTBI primers and Arm-PCR of CDR3 regions. TCRdb reanalysed the multiplex PCR reads using MiXCR and keeps one entry per CDR3 protein. The profile shows 300,000 to 500,000 distinct CDR3 sequences, roughly 20% of them singletons. Time point: persistent/refractory GD, antithyroid drugs over 5 years with positive TRAb. The authors made the TCR library using RNA they extracted from PBMCs. Sequenced material: peripheral blood mononuclear cells (PBMCs), taken when the disease was refractory, from a patient treated with antithyroid drugs. Every receptor here comes from a female donor with Graves disease.

This chain connects TRBV6-2 or TRBV6-3 to TRBJ2-2; 9 positions agree with TRBD2. There are 15 residues in the CDR3. Per germline, CDR1 MNHEY and CDR2 SVGEGT. V was pared by 6 bases and J by 10 bases, with 12 bases of the junction left unmatched. The CDR3 coding sequence is TGTGCCAGCAGCCCCGGGACTAGCAGGGGAAAGGAGCTGTTTTTT. It encodes CASSPGTSRGKELFF.

This clonotype was counted only a few times. This chain connects TRBV7-2 to TRBJ2-7, with 10 bases lining up with TRBD2. The ends lost 3 bases at V and 3 bases at J; junction bases unmatched: 14. The CDR3 loop spans 18 amino acids. The germline V gene has CDR1 SGHTA and CDR2 FQGNSA. CDR3: CASSFRAEGLARVYEQYF. The CDR3 DNA sequence: TGTGCCAGCAGCTTTCGGGCAGAGGGACTAGCGAGGGTCTACGAGCAGTACTTC.

This clonotype was recorded many times. The chain uses TRBV15 and TRBJ2-3, with D uncertain. The germline V gene has CDR1 LNHNV and CDR2 YYDKDF (reference sequence). V was shortened by 1 base and J by 1 base, with 3 bases between the two germline ends. The CDR3 has 13 amino acids. CDR3 protein: CATSRVGTDTQYF. The CDR3 nucleotides are TGTGCCACCAGCAGAGTAGGCACAGATACGCAGTATTTT. Full variable domain (rest looked up from reference TRBV15 and TRBJ2-3): DAMVIQNPRYQVTQFGKPVTLSCSQTLNHNVMYWYQQKSSQAPKLLFHYYDKDFNNEADTPDNFQSRRPNTSFCFLDIRSPGLGDTAMYLCATSRVGTDTQYFGPGTRLTVL.